Listed below are T cell receptor beta chains from one sample, sequenced in a study of T cell repertoires in cytomegalovirus infection. MiXCR, applied by TCRdb to the reads, yields one record per CDR3 protein. The sample has around 200,000 distinct CDR3 sequences, about 40% seen once. Their antigens are not known. The sequencing used CD8+ T cells from cultured PBMCs, collected from culture after CMV antigen stimulation. All receptors derive from a human donor in good health (CMV status not recorded). Some clones in this sample may be carry-over from other donors' samples. CDR3s include the opening cysteine and the closing phenylalanine or tryptophan. D genes are given only for firm matches. A clone size is listed for some rows: how often the clone was seen (once, few, many), or a class if it is expanded.

cdr3_aa cdr3_nt clone_size d_call j_call v_call
CASTHPGVEAKNIQYF TGTGCCAGCACCCACCCCGGCGTGGAAGCCAAAAACATTCAGTACTTC - - TRBJ2-4 TRBV13
CVSLGAEVDEQFF TGTGTCAGCCTAGGGGCGGAGGTCGATGAGCAGTTCTTC once - TRBJ2-1 TRBV7-6
CASTLEANYGYTF TGTGCCAGCACCCTAGAAGCTAACTATGGCTACACCTTC - - TRBJ1-2 TRBV6-6
CASSVRGGSGRANTGELFF TGTGCCAGCAGCGTTAGGGGGGGTTCCGGCCGAGCGAACACCGGGGAGCTGTTTTTT few - TRBJ2-2 TRBV7-4
CASSYDWGRGPDGYTF TGTGCCAGCAGTTACGATTGGGGCAGGGGGCCAGATGGCTACACCTTC - TRBD1 TRBJ1-2 TRBV6-5
CASSHLHVSRGTDTQYF TGTGCCAGCAGCCACCTCCACGTCTCTCGGGGCACAGATACGCAGTATTTT - - TRBJ2-3 TRBV14
CASSLVEWPGEQYF TGTGCCAGCAGCTTAGTGGAGTGGCCCGGAGAGCAGTACTTC few - TRBJ2-7 TRBV7-2
CASFRTSGKGELFF TGTGCCAGCTTCCGGACTAGCGGGAAGGGGGAGCTGTTTTTT few TRBD2 TRBJ2-2 TRBV7-8
CASSQVSAGEWAPDTQYF TGTGCCAGCAGCCAAGTTTCCGCGGGAGAGTGGGCCCCAGATACGCAGTATTTT few TRBD2 TRBJ2-3 TRBV4-2
CASNEGLSQRTQYF TGTGCCAGCAATGAGGGGCTCTCACAGAGGACGCAGTATTTT - - TRBJ2-3 TRBV2
CASSTPQGTTEAFF TGTGCCAGCAGTACCCCACAGGGTACCACTGAAGCTTTCTTT few - TRBJ1-1 TRBV6-1
CASSLATGSAQPQHF TGTGCCAGCAGCCTGGCGACAGGGTCCGCACAGCCCCAGCATTTT few TRBD1 TRBJ1-5 TRBV7-9
CATSTGGRATYEQYF TGTGCCACCTCGACGGGCGGGAGGGCCACCTACGAGCAGTACTTC - TRBD2 TRBJ2-7 TRBV15
CASSILQTSNYGYTF TGTGCCAGTAGTATTCTCCAGACATCTAACTATGGCTACACCTTC - - TRBJ1-2 TRBV19
CASSRTGGRTEAFF TGTGCCAGCAGTCGGACAGGGGGGCGGACTGAAGCTTTCTTT - TRBD1 TRBJ1-1 TRBV6-6
CASRRSDRPETQYF TGTGCCAGCAGGCGATCCGACAGGCCGGAGACCCAGTACTTC - - TRBJ2-5 TRBV12-3/TRBV12-4
CASGPGGEFF TGCGCCAGCGGGCCCGGGGGGGAGTTCTTC - TRBD2 TRBJ2-1 TRBV10-2
CASSQQGWGINNEQFF TGTGCCAGCAGCCAACAAGGGTGGGGGATCAACAATGAGCAGTTCTTC few - TRBJ2-1 TRBV7-3
CAGSLAGSLGTQYF TGTGCCGGCAGTTTAGCGGGGAGCTTGGGGACCCAGTACTTC - TRBD2 TRBJ2-5 TRBV12-3/TRBV12-4
CASSLGGRTGELFF TGTGCCAGCAGCTTAGGCGGGAGAACCGGGGAGCTGTTTTTT few TRBD2 TRBJ2-2 TRBV7-2
CASSSRSGRLDTQYF TGTGCCAGCAGCTCAAGAAGCGGGAGGTTAGATACGCAGTATTTT few TRBD2 TRBJ2-3 TRBV14
CASSSPRGRQGRQFF TGTGCCAGTAGTTCGCCTAGAGGACGGCAGGGGAGGCAGTTCTTC - - TRBJ2-1 TRBV19
CASSVGRLYEQYF TGTGCCAGCAGCGTGGGACGGCTCTACGAGCAGTACTTC few - TRBJ2-7 TRBV7-8
CSVEDPDRETGELFF TGCAGCGTTGAAGATCCGGACAGGGAAACCGGGGAGCTGTTTTTT - TRBD1 TRBJ2-2 TRBV29-1
CASDHPGTNTGELFF TGTGCCAGCGATCACCCAGGGACTAACACCGGGGAGCTGTTTTTT - - TRBJ2-2 TRBV2
CASSFQGANQETQYF TGCGCCAGCAGCTTCCAGGGGGCCAATCAAGAGACCCAGTACTTC - TRBD1 TRBJ2-5 TRBV4-1
CASRLTSGSTDTQYF TGTGCCAGCAGGCTAACTAGCGGGAGCACGGATACGCAGTATTTT - TRBD2 TRBJ2-3 TRBV11-2
CASSSLDRGGSPNQPQHF TGTGCCAGTAGTTCCCTCGACAGGGGAGGCAGCCCCAATCAGCCCCAGCATTTT - TRBD1 TRBJ1-5 TRBV19
CASSLSGGGANEQFF TGTGCCAGCAGCTTAAGCGGTGGGGGGGCAAATGAGCAGTTCTTC - - TRBJ2-1 TRBV7-3
CATSSRSSPPGELFF TGTGCCACCAGCAGCAGGTCCTCCCCGCCCGGGGAGCTGTTTTTT - - TRBJ2-2 TRBV15
CASSLQGQRVAEKLFF TGTGCCAGCAGTCTGCAGGGACAGAGGGTAGCTGAAAAACTGTTTTTT - TRBD1 TRBJ1-4 TRBV27